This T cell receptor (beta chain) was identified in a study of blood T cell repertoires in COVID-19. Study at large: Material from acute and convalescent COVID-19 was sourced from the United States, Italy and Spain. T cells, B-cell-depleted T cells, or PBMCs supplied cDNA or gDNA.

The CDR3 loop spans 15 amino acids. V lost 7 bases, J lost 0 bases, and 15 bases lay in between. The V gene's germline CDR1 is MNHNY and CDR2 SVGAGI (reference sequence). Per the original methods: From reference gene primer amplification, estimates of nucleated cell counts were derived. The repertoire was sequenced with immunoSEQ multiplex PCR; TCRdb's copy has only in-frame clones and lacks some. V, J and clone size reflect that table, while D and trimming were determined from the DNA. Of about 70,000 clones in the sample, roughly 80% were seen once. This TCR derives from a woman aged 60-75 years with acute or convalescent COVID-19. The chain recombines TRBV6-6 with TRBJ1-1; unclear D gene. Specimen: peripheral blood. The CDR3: CASNQDRGVNTEAFF. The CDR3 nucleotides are TGTGCCAGCAACCAAGATCGGGGAGTGAACACTGAAGCTTTCTTT.